The rows below give T cell receptor beta chains drawn from one sample of a study of T cells in Graves' hyperthyroidism and ophthalmopathy. TCRdb called the multiplex PCR reads again in MiXCR, with one record for every CDR3 protein. Of under 250,000 distinct CDR3 sequences listed, roughly a sixth were seen once; the top ten hold 53%. The specimen was blood. All receptors derive from a woman aged 45-60 years with Graves' hyperthyroidism. CDR3s include the opening cysteine and the closing phenylalanine or tryptophan. The D gene is left open where the match is weak. Not every row has a clone size; where given, it reads once, few, many or a size class.

V gene: TRBV7-8; J gene: TRBJ2-7; D gene: NA; clone size: many; CDR3 DNA: TGTGCCAGCAGCTTAGGCGGCCGTGAGCCCTATCAAGTTTATGAGCAGTACTTC; CDR3 protein: CASSLGGREPYQVYEQYF
V gene: TRBV5-1; J gene: TRBJ1-5; D gene: NA; clone size: few; CDR3 DNA: TGCGCCAGCAGCTTGGACGGTTATAGCAATCAGCCCCAGCATTTT; CDR3 protein: CASSLDGYSNQPQHF
V gene: TRBV19; J gene: TRBJ2-3; D gene: TRBD2; clone size: few; CDR3 DNA: TGTGCCAGTAGTATAGCCCCTGAGCGGGAGCCTCGCTCGACAGATACGCAGTATTTT; CDR3 protein: CASSIAPEREPRSTDTQYF
V gene: TRBV15; J gene: TRBJ2-2; D gene: TRBD2; clone size: NA; CDR3 DNA: TGTGCCACCAAAGGACTAGCGGGCACCGGGGAGCTGTTTTTT; CDR3 protein: CATKGLAGTGELFF
V gene: TRBV6-1; J gene: TRBJ1-3; D gene: NA; clone size: NA; CDR3 DNA: TGTGCCAGCAGGCGGGACACCTCTGGAAACACCATATATTTT; CDR3 protein: CASRRDTSGNTIYF
V gene: TRBV5-1; J gene: TRBJ2-7; D gene: TRBD1; clone size: many; CDR3 DNA: TGCGCCAGCAGCTGGGGACAGGGTACCTACGAGCAGTACTTC; CDR3 protein: CASSWGQGTYEQYF
V gene: TRBV12-3/TRBV12-4; J gene: TRBJ2-5; D gene: NA; clone size: many; CDR3 DNA: TGTGCCAGCAGTTTAAAGGTAGAAGAGACCCAGTACTTC; CDR3 protein: CASSLKVEETQYF
V gene: TRBV4-1; J gene: TRBJ2-7; D gene: TRBD2; clone size: NA; CDR3 DNA: TGCGCCAGCAGCCCGACGAGCGGGAGGTCCCCTAACGAGCAGTACTTC; CDR3 protein: CASSPTSGRSPNEQYF
V gene: TRBV7-6; J gene: TRBJ2-1; D gene: TRBD2; clone size: NA; CDR3 DNA: TGTGCCAGCAGCTTACGGCTAGCGGGAAGCCTAGAACACAATGAGCAGTTCTTC; CDR3 protein: CASSLRLAGSLEHNEQFF
V gene: TRBV19; J gene: TRBJ1-6; D gene: NA; clone size: NA; CDR3 DNA: TGTGCCAGTAGCTACAGGGCGAATTCACCCCTCCACTTT; CDR3 protein: CASSYRANSPLHF
V gene: TRBV7-8; J gene: TRBJ2-1; D gene: TRBD2; clone size: many; CDR3 DNA: TGTGCCAGCAGCTTTACGAGGACTAGCGGAAGCTCCTACAATGAGCAGTTCTTC; CDR3 protein: CASSFTRTSGSSYNEQFF
V gene: TRBV18; J gene: TRBJ1-1; D gene: NA; clone size: many; CDR3 DNA: TGTGCCAGCTCACCAAGGAGGGCCCAGAACACTGAAGCTTTCTTT; CDR3 protein: CASSPRRAQNTEAFF
V gene: TRBV5-1; J gene: TRBJ1-1; D gene: NA; clone size: many; CDR3 DNA: TGTGCCAGCAGTTTGAACACTGAAGCTTTCTTT; CDR3 protein: CASSLNTEAFF
V gene: TRBV30; J gene: TRBJ2-1; D gene: NA; clone size: NA; CDR3 DNA: TGTGCCTGGAGTGTAGGGGATGGGCGGTTCTTC; CDR3 protein: CAWSVGDGRFF
V gene: TRBV27; J gene: TRBJ2-1; D gene: NA; clone size: NA; CDR3 DNA: TGTGCCAGCTCATGGGGGACACCGGGGTTTGGCTACAATGAGCAGTTCTTC; CDR3 protein: CASSWGTPGFGYNEQFF
V gene: TRBV4-2; J gene: TRBJ1-4; D gene: TRBD1; clone size: NA; CDR3 DNA: TGTGCCAGCAGCCAGTCCTGGGACAGCCCACATGAAAAACTGTTTTTT; CDR3 protein: CASSQSWDSPHEKLFF
V gene: TRBV5-1; J gene: TRBJ2-6; D gene: NA; clone size: few; CDR3 DNA: TGCGCCAGCAGCTTGCCAGGGGCCTCTGGGGCCAACGTCCTGACTTTC; CDR3 protein: CASSLPGASGANVLTF
V gene: TRBV7-9; J gene: TRBJ1-6; D gene: NA; clone size: NA; CDR3 DNA: TGTGCCAGCAGCTTAGGTTTCGGTTATAATTCACCCCTCCACTTT; CDR3 protein: CASSLGFGYNSPLHF
V gene: TRBV19; J gene: TRBJ1-1; D gene: NA; clone size: many; CDR3 DNA: TGTGCCAGTAGTACTCCGTTAAAAGCTTTGAGGAACACTGAAGCTTTCTTT; CDR3 protein: CASSTPLKALRNTEAFF
V gene: TRBV10-2; J gene: TRBJ1-1; D gene: TRBD1; clone size: many; CDR3 DNA: TGCGCCAGCAGTGAACGACAGGGGCATGGCATGAACACTGAAGCTTTCTTT; CDR3 protein: CASSERQGHGMNTEAFF
V gene: TRBV3-1; J gene: TRBJ2-3; D gene: TRBD2; clone size: NA; CDR3 DNA: TGTGCCAGCAGCCAAGGTAGCGGGAGGAACACAGATACGCAGTATTTT; CDR3 protein: CASSQGSGRNTDTQYF
V gene: TRBV9; J gene: TRBJ2-1; D gene: TRBD1; clone size: many; CDR3 DNA: TGTGCCAGCAGCGCGACAGGGGTTTTCAACAATGAGCAGTTCTTC; CDR3 protein: CASSATGVFNNEQFF
V gene: TRBV12-3/TRBV12-4; J gene: TRBJ2-1; D gene: NA; clone size: many; CDR3 DNA: TGTGCCAGCAGTCAACAGACTGGCAATGAGCAGTTCTTC; CDR3 protein: CASSQQTGNEQFF
V gene: TRBV29-1; J gene: TRBJ2-5; D gene: TRBD2; clone size: few; CDR3 DNA: TGCAGCGTTGAAAGCACTAGCGGGAGGCTCCAGTACTTC; CDR3 protein: CSVESTSGRLQYF
V gene: TRBV15; J gene: TRBJ1-2; D gene: NA; clone size: NA; CDR3 DNA: TGTGCCACCAGCAATGGTATAAGCTACACCTTC; CDR3 protein: CATSNGISYTF
V gene: TRBV15; J gene: TRBJ2-2; D gene: NA; clone size: NA; CDR3 DNA: TGTGCCACCAGCAGATCGCAGGGCCACACCGGGGAGCTGTTTTTT; CDR3 protein: CATSRSQGHTGELFF
V gene: TRBV7-2; J gene: TRBJ2-1; D gene: TRBD1; clone size: NA; CDR3 DNA: TGTGCCAGCAGCTCCCGGGACAGGGCTTTAGGGGAGCAGTTCTTC; CDR3 protein: CASSSRDRALGEQFF
V gene: TRBV20-1; J gene: TRBJ2-3; D gene: NA; clone size: NA; CDR3 DNA: TGCAGTGCTAGTTGGCTAGCGACAGCGGGAGATACGCAGTATTTT; CDR3 protein: CSASWLATAGDTQYF
V gene: TRBV12-3/TRBV12-4; J gene: TRBJ1-1; D gene: NA; clone size: many; CDR3 DNA: TGTGCCAGCACCCTTCCCGAGGGAGAAGTGGAAGCTTTCTTT; CDR3 protein: CASTLPEGEVEAFF
V gene: TRBV15; J gene: TRBJ2-1; D gene: TRBD2; clone size: NA; CDR3 DNA: TGTGCCACCAGCAGGGGACTAGCGGGAGAGCGAGAGCAGTTCTTC; CDR3 protein: CATSRGLAGEREQFF
V gene: TRBV6-5; J gene: TRBJ2-1; D gene: TRBD2; clone size: NA; CDR3 DNA: TGTGCCAGCAGTTACGGGGTAGCGGGAGGGCCAAGTGAGCAGTTCTTC; CDR3 protein: CASSYGVAGGPSEQFF
V gene: TRBV27; J gene: TRBJ1-4; D gene: TRBD1; clone size: many; CDR3 DNA: TGTGCCAGCAGTTTGGCTAGGGGGACAGTGAAAAATGAAAAACTGTTTTTT; CDR3 protein: CASSLARGTVKNEKLFF
V gene: TRBV7-9; J gene: TRBJ1-2; D gene: NA; clone size: NA; CDR3 DNA: TGTGCCAGCAGCCCCGAGACAGTAGATGGCTACACCTTC; CDR3 protein: CASSPETVDGYTF
V gene: TRBV24-1; J gene: TRBJ2-7; D gene: NA; clone size: few; CDR3 DNA: TGTGCCACCAGTGCTACGGGACACCCCTACGAGCAGTACTTC; CDR3 protein: CATSATGHPYEQYF